This is a list of T cell receptor beta chains from one sample in a study of Graves' ophthalmopathy and Graves' hyperthyroidism. MiXCR, run by TCRdb on the multiplex PCR reads, gives a single entry per CDR3 protein. The top ten hold about 4.2% of the sample, which has 450,000 to 600,000 distinct CDR3 sequences, just under 40% seen once. Sequencing used peripheral blood or thyroid tissue (not recorded which). The receptors shown here come from an adult man with Graves' hyperthyroidism. Each CDR3 is given with its conserved first and last residue. Each record gives: clone size, D gene, V gene, J gene, CDR3 DNA, CDR3 protein. The D gene is left open where the match is weak. Clone size, where shown, is once, few, many, or a class for clones that have expanded.

-	-	TRBV6-5	TRBJ1-4	TGTGCCAGCAGTTACCGAACCCCGACCGCCGGAACTAATGAAAAACTGTTTTTT	CASSYRTPTAGTNEKLFF
many	TRBD1	TRBV6-1	TRBJ1-2	TGTGCCAGCCTGGGACAGGGGGCGCTTGGCTACACCTTC	CASLGQGALGYTF
many	TRBD1	TRBV25-1	TRBJ1-6	TGTGCCAGCAGCTCACAGGGGTCTAATTCACCCCTCCACTTT	CASSSQGSNSPLHF
many	-	TRBV6-1	TRBJ1-1	TGTGCCAGCAAAAGTTCAGGGAACACTGAAGCTTTCTTT	CASKSSGNTEAFF
once	-	TRBV29-1	TRBJ1-2	TGCAGCGTTGAGGGGGACTATGGCTACACCTTC	CSVEGDYGYTF
-	TRBD1	TRBV9	TRBJ1-2	TGTGCCAGCAGCCAAGGGACAGCCCTAAACTATGGCTACACCTTC	CASSQGTALNYGYTF
-	-	TRBV7-3	TRBJ2-2	TGTGCCAGCAGCTTAACGGGGGACACGAACACCGGGGAGCTGTTTTTT	CASSLTGDTNTGELFF
-	-	TRBV10-3	TRBJ2-2	TGTGCCAGCAGCCTCACAATAACCTCGAACACCGGGGAGCTGTTTTTT	CASSLTITSNTGELFF
-	TRBD2	TRBV12-3/TRBV12-4	TRBJ2-5	TGTGCCAGCAGTTTGGTTCTAGCGGGGTTAACGATCCAAGAGACCCAGTACTTC	CASSLVLAGLTIQETQYF
many	TRBD2	TRBV7-9	TRBJ2-5	TGTGCCAGCACGCCAGGGGCTAGCGGGGGGAGCCAAGAGACCCAGTACTTC	CASTPGASGGSQETQYF